This T cell receptor beta chain comes out of a study of OX40 agonist ivuxolimab in advanced cancers. General study points: Individuals who were partial responders at 0.1-3.0 mg/kg had clonal expansion that ranked among the lowest.

Worth noting for this clone: Its antigen is unidentified. Other DNA variants within this sample encode the same CDR3.

Germline assignment: CDR1 SGHRS and CDR2 YFSETQ. The V gene end was trimmed by 4 bases and the J gene end by 1 base; junction bases not matched to a gene: 4. The CDR3 is 15 residues long. Data came from immunoSEQ multiplex PCR; TCRdb stores just in-frame clones and leaves some out. The table has 60,000 to 80,000 clones, about 81% seen once. The chain has TRBV5-1 and TRBJ2-1, with 8 bases lining up with TRBD1. The clonotype originates from an adult with an advanced solid tumor such as melanoma, head and neck, liver or kidney cancer. Source: CD4+ or CD8+ T cells sorted from blood, taken in a trial of the OX40 agonist ivuxolimab. The chain's CDR3 is CASSLGQVSYNEQFF. CDR3 nucleotides: TGCGCCAGCAGCCTGGGACAGGTTTCCTACAATGAGCAGTTCTTC.